This T cell receptor beta chain emerged from a study of CD8+ T cells in alopecia areata. The CDR3 extends over 15 amino acids. The V gene end was trimmed by 6 bases and the J gene end by 4 bases; junction bases not matched to a gene: 9. The germline V gene encodes CDR1 MNHNS and CDR2 SASEGT. Treatment reported: oral pan-JAK inhibitor, 5-10 mg twice daily. The sequencing template was cDNA reverse transcribed from extracted RNA. Profiled with immunoSEQ multiplex PCR; TCRdb holds only in-frame clones, not every one. The data show about 220,000 clones, about 57% seen once. This chain links TRBV6-1 with TRBJ1-1; TRBD1 agrees at 9 bases. The receptor comes from a human donor with alopecia areata. The sequencing used CD4+ T cells sorted from blood, collected at week 4, from a patient treated with tofacitinib. CDR3 region: CASRDHRGLVTEAFF. The CDR3 region has the DNA TGTGCCAGCAGGGACCACAGGGGGCTGGTCACTGAAGCTTTCTTT.